This entry lists 5 T cell receptor beta chains sequenced from one sample in a study of blood T cell repertoires in COVID-19 (dated by TCRdb to about 2020). Receptor amplification or capture employed the immunoSEQ multiplex PCR assay. Here the immuneACCESS table is served through TCRdb, limited to in-frame sequences with V and J called. Missing clones are a known gap in these copies; in checked studies unresolved V genes cover under half, and the rest lacks a known reason. Within this sample are tens of thousands of clones, with about 80% of them counted one time only. Under 9% of the sample goes to the ten largest clones. The source material was peripheral blood. The source of these receptors is a man in his 70s with active or convalescent COVID-19.

The chain joins TRBV14 to TRBJ1-3; no clear D. CDR1 is SGHDN, CDR2 FVKESK, per germline. The V end was cut by 2 bases, the J end by 0 bases, with 8 bases between. The CDR3 sequence is 15 residues long. CDR3 sequence (DNA): TGTGCCAGCAGCCAACGTACGGGCTCTGGAAACACCATATATTTT. It encodes CASSQRTGSGNTIYF.

The chain uses TRBV5-6 and TRBJ1-2, with 8 bases lining up with TRBD1. The length of the CDR3 is 17 residues. Trimming removed 3 bases from V and 8 bases from J; junction bases left unmatched: 18. In germline, CDR1 is SGHDT, CDR2 YYEEEE. The CDR3 region has the DNA TGTGCCAGCAGCTCCTGGACAGGGATCGAGGGCGAGGGGGGCTACACCTTC. Its protein is CASSSWTGIEGEGGYTF.

The J gene is TRBJ2-1, the V gene TRBV5-4; D might be TRBD2 (7 bases). The V gene lost 3 bases and the J gene lost 7 bases, with 14 bases spanning the gap. Germline V gives CDR1 SGHNT, CDR2 YYREEE (reference sequence). The CDR3 is 14 amino acids. CDR3 loop: CASSWGGARNEQFF. DNA for the CDR3: TGTGCCAGCAGCTGGGGGGGCGCACGTAATGAGCAGTTCTTC.

This clone was counted only a few times. J is TRBJ1-4 and V is TRBV11-2; D remains ambiguous. Germline V gene sequence: CDR1 SGHAT, CDR2 FQNNGV. This CDR3 is built from 15 residues. Trimming removed 5 bases from V and 7 bases from J, with 17 bases in between. The CDR3 DNA reads TGTGCCAGCAGCGCAACCCCTCAAGGAGGTGAAAAACTGTTTTTT. Translated: CASSATPQGGEKLFF.

CDR3: CASMAGAFPSYGYTF. The DNA for the CDR3 is TGTGCCAGTATGGCGGGGGCCTTCCCTTCCTATGGCTACACCTTC. The chain is built from TRBV2 and TRBJ1-2; maybe TRBD1 (6 bases). Germline V gene data show CDR1 as SNHLY and CDR2 as FYNNEI. The CDR3 runs 15 residues. V shed 9 bases and J shed 4 bases, with 21 bases lying between them.